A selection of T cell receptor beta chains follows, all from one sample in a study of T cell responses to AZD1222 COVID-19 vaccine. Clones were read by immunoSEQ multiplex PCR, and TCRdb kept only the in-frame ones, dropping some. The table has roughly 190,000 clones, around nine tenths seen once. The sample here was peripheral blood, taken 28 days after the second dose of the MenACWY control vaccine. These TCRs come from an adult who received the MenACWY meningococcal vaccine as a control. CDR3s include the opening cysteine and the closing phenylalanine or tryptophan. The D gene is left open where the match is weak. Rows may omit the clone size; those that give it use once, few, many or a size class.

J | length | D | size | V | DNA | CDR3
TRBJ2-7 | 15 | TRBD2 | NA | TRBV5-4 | TGTGCCAGCAGCTTGGGATCTAGCGGGAAAAGCGAGCAGTACTTC | CASSLGSSGKSEQYF
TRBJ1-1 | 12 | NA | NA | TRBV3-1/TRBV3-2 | TGTGCCAGCAGCCAAGTGGGCTTGCGGGCTTTCTTT | CASSQVGLRAFF
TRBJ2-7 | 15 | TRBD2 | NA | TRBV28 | TGTGCCAGCAGTTTATGGGCTAGCGGGTTTTACGAGCAGTACTTC | CASSLWASGFYEQYF
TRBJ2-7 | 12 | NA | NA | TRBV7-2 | TGTGCCAGCAGCCTAACGGGAGTCGAGCAGTACTTC | CASSLTGVEQYF
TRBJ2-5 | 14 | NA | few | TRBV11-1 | TGTGCCAGCAGCCCCACGGGACAAAGAGAGACCCAGTACTTC | CASSPTGQRETQYF
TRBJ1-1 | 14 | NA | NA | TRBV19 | TGTGCCAGTACCCTGGGGGGGGATAGCACTGAAGCTTTCTTT | CASTLGGDSTEAFF
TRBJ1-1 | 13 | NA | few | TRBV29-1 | TGCAGCGTTGAGTTTACGGGGAGCACTGAAGCTTTCTTT | CSVEFTGSTEAFF
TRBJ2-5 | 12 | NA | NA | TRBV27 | TGTGCCAGCAGTTTACCAGGGGAGACCCAGTACTTC | CASSLPGETQYF
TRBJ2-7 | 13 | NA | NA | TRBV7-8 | TGTGCCAGCAGCCCCGCCAACAGATACGAGCAGTACTTC | CASSPANRYEQYF
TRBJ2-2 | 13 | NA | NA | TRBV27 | TGTGCCAGCAGTATTTCCTACAGCGGGGAGCTGTTTTTT | CASSISYSGELFF
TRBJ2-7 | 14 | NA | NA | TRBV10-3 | TGTGCCATCAGTGAGTCAGGACAGAGCTACGAGCAGTACTTC | CAISESGQSYEQYF
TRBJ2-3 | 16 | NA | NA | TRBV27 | TGTGCCAGCAGTTTATATGGAGCACGAGGCGCAGATACGCAGTATTTT | CASSLYGARGADTQYF
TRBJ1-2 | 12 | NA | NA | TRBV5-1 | TGCGCCAGCAGCCCCCAGGGACATGGCTACACCTTC | CASSPQGHGYTF
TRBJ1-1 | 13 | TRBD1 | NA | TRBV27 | TGTGCCAGCAAAATACAGGGGTGGACTGAAGCTTTCTTT | CASKIQGWTEAFF
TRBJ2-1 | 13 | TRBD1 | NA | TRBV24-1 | TGTGCCACCAGCTTGACAGGGTACAATGAGCAGTTCTTC | CATSLTGYNEQFF
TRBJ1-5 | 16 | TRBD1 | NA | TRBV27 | TGTGCCAGCAGTCCGAGGACAGGTTATAGCAATCAGCCCCAGCATTTT | CASSPRTGYSNQPQHF